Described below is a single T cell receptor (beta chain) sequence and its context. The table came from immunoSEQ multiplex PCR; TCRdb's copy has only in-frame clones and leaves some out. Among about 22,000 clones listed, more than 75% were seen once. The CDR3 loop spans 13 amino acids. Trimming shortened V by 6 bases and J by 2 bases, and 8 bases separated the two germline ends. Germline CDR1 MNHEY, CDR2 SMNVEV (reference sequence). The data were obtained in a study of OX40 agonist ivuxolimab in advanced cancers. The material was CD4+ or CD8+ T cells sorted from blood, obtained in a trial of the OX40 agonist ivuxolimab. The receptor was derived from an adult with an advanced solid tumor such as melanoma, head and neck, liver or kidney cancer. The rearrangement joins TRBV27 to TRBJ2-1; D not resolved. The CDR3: CASSQTTYNEQFF. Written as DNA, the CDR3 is TGTGCCAGCAGCCAAACTACCTACAATGAGCAGTTCTTC.